This T cell receptor beta chain was sequenced during a study of CD8 T cells in Susac syndrome. Broader study findings: Regarding the TCR sequencing and HLA analysis, the study admitted that a relatively small number of individuals were involved.

V was shortened by 1 base and J by 1 base, with 8 bases between the two germline ends. CDR3 length: 14 residues. About 0.5 to 1 ug RNA was reverse transcribed with random hexamers. TCRdb used MiXCR to reprocess the immunoSEQ multiplex PCR reads, holding one entry per CDR3 protein. The sample lists some 240,000 distinct CDR3 sequences, 95% to 97% occurring once. This clonotype was seen more than once but under ten times. The antigen is unknown. The origin of this receptor is a human donor with Susac syndrome. The sample comprised CD4+ T cells from PBMCs. The chain links TRBV12-3 or TRBV12-4 to TRBJ2-7, with no clear D. CDR3 sequence reads: CASSLVGGSYEQYF. CDR3 sequence (DNA): TGTGCCAGCAGTTTAGTTGGCGGTTCCTACGAGCAGTACTTC.